The rows below give T cell receptor beta chains drawn from one sample of a study of CD8+ T cells in alopecia areata. Only in-frame clones appear in the TCRdb table, and some are missing; sequencing was by immunoSEQ multiplex PCR. The sample yields a few hundred thousand clones, approximately 61% seen once. Specimen: CD4+ T cells sorted from blood, collected at week 0. These receptors were obtained from a human donor with alopecia areata. The CDR3 runs from the conserved cysteine through the conserved F or W. The D gene is left open where the match is weak. Clone size is given for some rows only: seen once, a few or many times, or a class if the clone is expanded.

CDR3 protein	CDR3 DNA	clone size	V gene	J gene	D gene
CASSSGQGRYEQYF	TGTGCCAGCAGTTCAGGACAGGGGAGGTACGAGCAGTACTTC	-	TRBV27	TRBJ2-7	TRBD1
CASSQTQGARETQYF	TGTGCTAGCAGCCAAACCCAGGGGGCGCGGGAGACCCAGTACTTC	-	TRBV7-7	TRBJ2-5	TRBD1
CASSQVGQINSPLHF	TGCGCCAGCAGTCAGGTTGGGCAGATAAATTCACCCCTCCACTTT	-	TRBV23-1	TRBJ1-6	-
CAWSRGRSYEQYF	TGTGCCTGGAGTCGGGGAAGGTCCTACGAGCAGTACTTC	few	TRBV30	TRBJ2-7	-
CASSETGVGEQYF	TGCGCCAGCAGTGAGACAGGGGTCGGGGAGCAGTACTTC	-	TRBV10-1	TRBJ2-7	TRBD1
CASSPGNEQFF	TGTGCCAGCTCACCGGGAAATGAGCAGTTCTTC	-	TRBV18	TRBJ2-1	-
CASSQDPLAGTGELFF	TGTGCCAGCAGCCAAGATCCGCTAGCGGGGACCGGGGAGCTGTTTTTT	few	TRBV4-2	TRBJ2-2	TRBD2
CASSPSPKAPAFF	TGCGCCAGCAGCCCCTCCCCGAAGGCCCCGGCTTTCTTT	-	TRBV5-1	TRBJ1-1	-
CASSLVLSDEQYF	TGTGCCAGCAGCTTGGTACTGAGCGACGAGCAGTACTTC	once	TRBV5-4	TRBJ2-7	-
CAISESPGSGYTF	TGTGCCATCAGTGAGTCACCCGGGAGCGGCTACACCTTC	many	TRBV10-3	TRBJ1-2	-
CASSLKGYNSPLHF	TGTGCCAGCAGTTTAAAGGGTTATAATTCACCCCTCCACTTT	-	TRBV27	TRBJ1-6	-
CLLSGSTDTQYF	TGCCTTCTCTCGGGTTCCACAGATACGCAGTATTTT	-	TRBV29-1	TRBJ2-3	-
CASSFRWGGHSARGERTDTQYF	TGCGCCAGCAGCTTCCGGTGGGGAGGACATTCCGCCAGAGGAGAGCGCACAGATACGCAGTATTTT	-	TRBV5-1	TRBJ2-3	-
CASSFGGLNTEAFF	TGCGCCAGCAGCTTCGGGGGCCTGAACACTGAAGCTTTCTTT	few	TRBV5-1	TRBJ1-1	-
CASSVAQGAGYGYTF	TGTGCCAGCAGCGTAGCTCAAGGGGCAGGCTATGGCTACACCTTC	-	TRBV9	TRBJ1-2	-
CAWTHQMGRSYNEQFF	TGTGCCTGGACCCACCAGATGGGCCGCTCCTACAATGAGCAGTTCTTC	-	TRBV30	TRBJ2-1	-
CASSQGSLTGGTGELFF	TGCGCCAGCAGCCAAGGGTCCTTGACAGGAGGTACGGGGGAGCTGTTTTTT	-	TRBV4-3	TRBJ2-2	-
CARTSGGTSDTQYF	TGTGCCCGTACTAGCGGGGGGACCTCAGATACGCAGTATTTT	-	TRBV30	TRBJ2-3	TRBD2
CASSLGRLANEQFF	TGTGCCAGCAGCTTGGGTCGGCTAGCGAATGAGCAGTTCTTC	-	TRBV5-6	TRBJ2-1	-
CASSQDRLLYEQYF	TGTGCCAGCAGCCAGGACAGGCTCCTATACGAGCAGTACTTC	-	TRBV4-2	TRBJ2-7	TRBD1
CASSERESKQPQHF	TGTGCCAGCAGCGAAAGGGAGTCGAAGCAGCCCCAGCATTTT	few	TRBV2	TRBJ1-5	-
CSGGAPYNEQFF	TGCAGCGGGGGTGCTCCCTACAATGAGCAGTTCTTC	few	TRBV29-1	TRBJ2-1	-
CSFRTGLNTEAFF	TGCAGCTTTAGGACAGGGTTGAACACTGAAGCTTTCTTT	-	TRBV29-1	TRBJ1-1	TRBD1
CASSRNRDSNQPQHF	TGTGCCAGCAGCCGAAACAGGGATAGCAATCAGCCCCAGCATTTT	-	TRBV4-2	TRBJ1-5	-
CATSRNRGDEQYF	TGTGCCACCAGCAGAAACAGGGGCGACGAGCAGTACTTC	-	TRBV15	TRBJ2-7	TRBD1
CAWSLVQGTYGYTF	TGTGCCTGGAGTCTCGTACAGGGAACGTATGGCTACACCTTC	few	TRBV30	TRBJ1-2	-
CASSLGRASYNEQFF	TGTGCCAGCAGCTTAGGGAGGGCTTCCTACAATGAGCAGTTCTTC	-	TRBV11-1	TRBJ2-1	-
CASNRNPKDRTNTEAFF	TGTGCCAGCAACCGCAACCCAAAGGACAGGACGAACACTGAAGCTTTCTTT	-	TRBV5-4	TRBJ1-1	TRBD1
CATSFEEGPQPQHF	TGTGCCACCAGCTTTGAAGAAGGCCCTCAGCCCCAGCATTTT	-	TRBV15	TRBJ1-5	-